The T cell receptor (beta chain) under discussion was sequenced for a study of memory CD4+ T cells and cytomegalovirus serostatus (dated by TCRdb to about 2019). About the investigation overall: The roughly 35 healthy Belgian adults in the cohort included 9 who were CMV seropositive and approximately 24 who were CMV seronegative. CD4+ memory TCRbeta repertoires of a Belgian cohort with known cytomegalovirus serostatus were sequenced in order to replicate a published TCR-based CMV serostatus classifier.

Genomic DNA was extracted from sorted cells with the Quick-DNA Microprep Kit. Amplification of TCRbeta DNA was done with the immunoSEQ hsTCRbeta kit, following the protocol from the manufacturer. An Illumina MiSeq instrument was used to sequence the TCRbeta libraries. Per the source publication's procedure: After out-of-frame sequences were removed, millions of distinct TCRbeta sequences remained, averaging about 66,813 per individual. Each individual was scored using the number of 150 to 200 previously reported CMV-associated TCRbeta sequences that the individual carried and the total number of productive distinct TCRbeta sequences. A beta-binomial model was reimplemented in Python, and scikit-learn random forests with default parameters were trained on US cohort data. Classifier performance on the Belgian cohort was summarized as median AUC with percentile confidence intervals over 10,000 bootstrap iterations. As stored in TCRdb, this immuneACCESS dataset retains in-frame rearrangements with V and J assigned. A fraction of the clones does not appear; measured against another copy, unresolved V genes explain less than half of the discrepancy, and the remainder lacks a known reason. D and trimming were read from the DNA, whereas the V and J calls and clone size are those reported in that table. The sample has under 50,000 clones on record, around 78% of them singletons. Nearly 0.95% of the sample belongs to the ten largest clones.

Single viable CD3+CD4+CD8-CD45RO+ cells were sorted as memory CD4+ T cells on a FACSAria II. CMV serostatus was determined with a Roche Elecsys assay detecting serum IgG against CMV pp150, pp28, p38 and p52. Following thawing, total CD4+ T cells were enriched through positive selection using CD4 magnetic microbeads. The samples came from a different study that was designed specifically to examine the CD4+ T cell memory repertoire. Peripheral blood mononuclear cells were isolated and cryopreserved according to standard operating procedures, and serum was stored at -80 degrees C. Staining used CD3-PerCP (BW264/56), CD4-APC (RPA-T4), CD45RO-PE (UCHT1) and CD8-Pacific Orange (3B5) antibodies, with Sytox blue excluding non-viable cells. From a lookup of the germline V gene, CDR1 and CDR2 are SGHAT and FQNNGV. From the cysteine up to the phenylalanine, the CDR3 has a length of 15 residues. Only the CDR3 DNA is retained, 45 bases long and in frame from the first base. V is shortened by 4 bases, J by 4 bases, and the region joining them spans 16 bases.

With regard to this clone: Its antigen has not been determined. The sample holds no much larger clone one base away, and base qualities are not on file.

Study-wide conclusions, independent of this receptor: Of fewer than 200 previously reported CMV-associated TCRbeta sequences, approximately 64 appeared in the CD4+ memory repertoires, each in one to five individuals. On the Belgian cohort, the classifier based on the original framework reached a median bootstrapped AUC of nearly 0.96, with a 95% CI of 0.76-1.00. The results were interpreted as suggesting that the CMV-associated TCR signature is mostly present in the CD4+ memory repertoire. Unlike the original study, which covered naive and memory CD4+ and CD8+ populations, the Belgian study sequenced only CD4+CD45RO+ memory cells. CMV serostatus prediction reached a median bootstrapped AUC of approximately 0.95 with the original framework and 0.75 to 0.92 with a US-trained random forest.

The source material was memory CD4+ T cells from blood. This receptor chain uses TRBV11-2 and TRBJ1-2, with the identity of the D gene unclear. This clonotype was obtained from an adult in good health and CMV-seronegative. The CDR3 protein sequence reads: CASSSPRTRLYGYTF. The DNA reads as follows: TGTGCCAGCAGCTCGCCCCGGACGAGGCTCTATGGCTACACCTTC.